This T cell receptor (beta chain) derives from a study of graft-versus-host responses after intestinal transplantation. Across the whole study: Once they had received anti-thymocyte globulin induction, all recipients took tacrolimus and steroids for approximately 3 years.

Study-wide results and caveats: Present in recipient marrow, GvH clones included some that appeared first in ileum or blood. Within allografts, high graft-versus-host to host-versus-graft clonal ratios were seen among patients with graft-donor T cell macrochimerism.

The V and J ends lost 3 bases and 7 bases, in that order; junction bases with no gene match: 3. The CDR3 contains 13 residues. CDR1 is SGHNT, CDR2 YYREEE, per germline (reference sequence). A word on this clone: What it recognizes is unknown.

The repertoire was sequenced with immunoSEQ multiplex PCR; TCRdb's copy has only in-frame clones and lacks some. The sample lists 75,000 to 95,000 clones, approximately 94% occurring once. Sequences were derived from unstimulated CD8+ T cells sorted from spleen or lymph node cells, sampled before intestinal transplant. The chain recombines TRBV5-4 with TRBJ2-1, with 8 positions matching TRBD1. This clonotype originated in a human donor who received an intestinal transplant. The CDR3 sequence: CASSSRTGNEQFF. The CDR3 DNA reads as TGTGCCAGCAGCTCCCGGACAGGGAATGAGCAGTTCTTC.